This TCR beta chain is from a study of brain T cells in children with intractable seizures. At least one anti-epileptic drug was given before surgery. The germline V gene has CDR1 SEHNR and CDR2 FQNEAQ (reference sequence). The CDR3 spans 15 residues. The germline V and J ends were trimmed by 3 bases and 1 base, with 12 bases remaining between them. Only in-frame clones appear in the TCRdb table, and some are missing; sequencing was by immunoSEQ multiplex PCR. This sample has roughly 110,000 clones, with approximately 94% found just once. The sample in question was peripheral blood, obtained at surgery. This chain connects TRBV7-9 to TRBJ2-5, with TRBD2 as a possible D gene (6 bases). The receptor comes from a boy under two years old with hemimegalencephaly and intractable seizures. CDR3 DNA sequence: TGTGCCAGCAGCTTTCTGGCGGGGATCCAAGAGACCCAGTACTTC. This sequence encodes CASSFLAGIQETQYF.